This TCR beta chain was found in a study of blood T cell repertoires in COVID-19. Study-level information: The samples span acute and convalescent COVID-19 from the United States, Italy and Spain. From T cells, B-cell-depleted T cells, or PBMCs came the material, which was cDNA or gDNA.

The V gene lost 3 bases and the J gene lost 2 bases, with 11 bases spanning the gap. Germline CDR1 DFQATT, CDR2 SNEGSKA (reference sequence). The CDR3 runs 14 residues. Authors' methods: Reference gene primer amplification gave estimated nucleated cell counts. Assay: immunoSEQ multiplex PCR; the TCRdb copy retains only in-frame clones and omits some. V and J calls and clone size are given by that table; D and trimming were obtained from the DNA. The sample lists about 63,000 clones, 70% to 80% seen once, with 30% to 40% in the top ten. The TCR originated in a human donor in a cohort sampled during active COVID-19. The chain joins TRBV20-1 to TRBJ2-1; D may be TRBD2 (5 bases). The sample comprised peripheral blood. CDR3 sequence: CSASLRDAYNEQFF. The CDR3 DNA is TGCAGTGCTAGTCTGAGGGATGCCTACAATGAGCAGTTCTTC.